A few counts support the clone carrying this TCR beta chain. Its matching antigen is unknown. The data originate from a study of T cell repertoires in cytomegalovirus infection. Study as a whole: CMV infection together with matching HLA type was indicated by public TCR beta signatures. The study, taken as a whole, reports: Of the TCR beta families, the public ones yielded a cumulative frequency that identified carriers of CMV plus the relevant HLA.

TCRdb re-called the reads through MiXCR, storing one row per CDR3 protein. The data hold about 450,000 distinct CDR3 sequences, with approximately 30% observed a single time. The sample consisted of PBMCs. This clonotype was sampled from a human donor in good health (CMV status not recorded). Some clones in this sample may be carry-over from other donors' samples.

CDR3 sequence reads: CASLERATSGANVLTF. The DNA of the CDR3 is TGTGCCAGCTTGGAACGGGCGACCTCTGGGGCCAACGTCCTGACTTTC. The gene calls are TRBV2 and TRBJ2-6; D gene unclear. The CDR3 loop spans 16 amino acids. Germline V gives CDR1 SNHLY, CDR2 FYNNEI. V was pared by 8 bases and J by 0 bases, with 14 bases between. The entire variable domain, with the rest obtained from reference TRBV2 and TRBJ2-6, is as follows: EPEVTQTPSHQVTQMGQEVILRCVPISNHLYFYWYRQILGQKVEFLVSFYNNEISEKSEIFDDQFSVERPDGSNFTLKIRSTKLEDSAMYFCASLERATSGANVLTFGAGSRLTVL.